The 26 T cell receptor beta chains presented below share a single source sample, sequenced in a study of beta chain features in type 1 diabetes (dated 2018 in TCRdb). Libraries were constructed by the immunoSEQ multiplex PCR assay. The entire isolated RNA was reverse transcribed using the High Capacity cDNA Reverse Transcription Kit, and thus expressed TCRB transcripts were sequenced. In its TCRdb copy, this immuneACCESS table keeps in-frame sequences only and misses some clones. Where compared with another copy, unresolved V genes explain less than half of these, and the others have no known cause. The sample yields some 360,000 clones; around a fifth were counted once. The top ten clones comprise 0.044% of the sample. Sequencing was performed on naive CD4+ T cells from blood. The cell subset or site label here, explained by the study, means: true naive CD4+ T cells. The receptors come from a woman younger than 30 in good health.

The chain employs TRBV9 and TRBJ1-2; perhaps TRBD1 as D (5 bases). From germline, CDR1 is SGDLS and CDR2 YYNGEE. V was pared by 2 bases and J by 7 bases, with 12 bases between. This CDR3 has 13 residues. The CDR3 is CASSVLGLGGYTF. The CDR3 DNA reads TGTGCCAGCAGCGTTTTGGGGCTGGGTGGCTACACCTTC. The full variable domain, rest sourced from reference TRBV9 and TRBJ1-2, is DSGVTQTPKHLITATGQRVTLRCSPRSGDLSVYWYQQSLDQGLQFLIQYYNGEERAKGNILERFSAQQFPDLHSELNLSSLELGDSALYFCASSVLGLGGYTFGSGTRLTVV.

Concerning this clone: Within the sample, other DNA sequences also encode this same CDR3. V and J are TRBV5-1 and TRBJ2-1; no clear D gene. V lost 0 bases, J lost 0 bases, and 7 bases lay in between. The CDR3 has 15 residues. Germline values: CDR1 SGHRS, CDR2 YFSETQ. CDR3 sequence: CASSLASSSYNEQFF. CDR3 bases: TGCGCCAGCAGCTTGGCCTCCAGCTCCTACAATGAGCAGTTCTTC.

This clone has just a few counts. The chain combines TRBV25-1 with TRBJ1-1; D gene uncertain. Trimming took 6 bases from V and 1 from J, leaving 9 bases between them. Germline CDR1 is MGHDK and CDR2 is SYGVNS. This CDR3 comprises 13 residues. CDR3: CASSGRQNTEAFF. Written as DNA, the CDR3 is TGTGCCAGCAGCGGAAGACAGAACACTGAAGCTTTCTTT. The full variable domain, in which reference TRBV25-1 and TRBJ1-1 provide the parts outside the CDR3, is EADIYQTPRYLVIGTGKKITLECSQTMGHDKMYWYQQDPGMELHLIHYSYGVNSTEKGDLSSESTVSRIRTEHFPLTLESARPSHTSQYLCASSGRQNTEAFFGQGTRLTVV.

This clone was detected only a few times. The V call is TRBV4-1, the J call TRBJ2-5; weak D call: TRBD2 (6 bases). Deletions cut 4 bases from V and 0 bases from J, with 18 bases between. This CDR3 has 17 residues. Germline values: CDR1 MGHRA, CDR2 YSYEKL. The CDR3, as DNA: TGCGCCAGCAGCCGCAGCGGGCAGGGATTGTACCAAGAGACCCAGTACTTC. Its translation: CASSRSGQGLYQETQYF.

The rearrangement uses TRBV2 and TRBJ2-5, with a tentative D call TRBD2 (6 bases). CDR3 length equals 16 residues. V was shortened by 3 bases and J by 7 bases, with 21 bases between the two germline ends. The germline V gene has CDR1 SNHLY and CDR2 FYNNEI. The CDR3 coding sequence is TGTGCCAGCAGTGAGGAGCTTGGGTCCGCCGGGGGGACCCAGTACTTC. Its translation is CASSEELGSAGGTQYF.

CDR3 protein: CASSSYYGYTF. The CDR3, as DNA: TGTGCCAGCAGCTCCTACTATGGCTACACCTTC. V is TRBV7-2 and J is TRBJ1-2, with D unresolved. Per the germline V gene, CDR1 is SGHTA and CDR2 is FQGNSA. There are 11 residues in the CDR3. V was cut by 4 bases and J by 3 bases, with 3 bases left in between.

The rearrangement links TRBV5-1 to TRBJ2-7; 10 bases are shared with TRBD2. Germline V gene sequence: CDR1 SGHRS, CDR2 YFSETQ. After removal of 3 bases from V and 2 bases from J, the junction contained 5 bases not matched to a gene. CDR3 length: 15 residues. The CDR3 DNA follows: TGCGCCAGCAGCTCCCTAGCGGGGGCTCCCTACGAGCAGTACTTC. This sequence encodes CASSSLAGAPYEQYF. Based on the CDR3 plus reference TRBV5-1 and TRBJ2-7, the full variable domain is KAGVTQTPRYLIKTRGQQVTLSCSPISGHRSVSWYQQTPGQGLQFLFEYFSETQRNKGNFPGRFSGRQFSNSRSEMNVSTLELGDSALYLCASSSLAGAPYEQYFGPGTRLTVT.

This clone appeared a few times. The chain employs TRBV29-1 and TRBJ2-5; 10 bases fit TRBD2. Looked up from germline, CDR1 is SQVTM and CDR2 is ANQGSEA. This CDR3 is built from 14 residues. Trimming removed 4 bases from V and 5 bases from J; junction bases left unmatched: 7. CDR3 nucleotides: TGCAGCGTTGCTGGGACTAGCGCTGGGGAGACCCAGTACTTC. It encodes CSVAGTSAGETQYF.

V is TRBV13 and J is TRBJ1-1, with D possibly matching TRBD1 (5 bases). V was clipped by 5 bases and J by 7 bases, with 23 bases between them. The length of the CDR3 is 16 residues. Germline values: CDR1 PRHDT, CDR2 FYEKMQ (reference sequence). CDR3 DNA sequence: TGTGCCAGCAGCCCGCGATGGGGGGGAGGGAACCGTGAAGCTTTCTTT. The encoded protein is CASSPRWGGGNREAFF.

The genes are TRBV5-1 and TRBJ2-2, with TRBD1 matching over 12 bases. The CDR3 contains 17 residues. Germline-derived CDR1 and CDR2 are SGHRS and YFSETQ. J gave up 6 bases and V 4 bases, and 10 bases lay outside the gene matches. DNA for the CDR3: TGCGCCAGCAGCGTGGCCGGGACAGGGGGCGCGCCCGGGGAGCTGTTTTTT. It encodes CASSVAGTGGAPGELFF.

The chain has TRBV4-2 and TRBJ2-5, with 8 bases matching TRBD2. The CDR3 contains 14 residues. The junction had 6 bases not matched to a gene; V was cut back by 5 bases and J by 4 bases. CDR1 and CDR2 (germline): LGHNA, YNFKEQ. The CDR3 DNA is TGTGCCAGCAGCTCTGCGGGAGGAAGAGAGACCCAGTACTTC. Translating gives CASSSAGGRETQYF.

The chain carries TRBV7-9 and TRBJ2-1; TRBD2 agrees at 13 bases. There are 15 residues in the CDR3. The germline CDR1 and CDR2 sequences are SEHNR and FQNEAQ (reference sequence). The ends lost 4 bases at V and 12 bases at J; junction bases unmatched: 9. The DNA of the CDR3 is TGTGCCAGCAGCTCCTCGACTAGCGGGAGGTCGATGCAGTTCTTC. Amino acid sequence: CASSSSTSGRSMQFF.

This clone was found a few times. This rearrangement joins TRBV2 to TRBJ2-7; 13 bases align to TRBD2. Germline V gene data show CDR1 as SNHLY and CDR2 as FYNNEI. This CDR3 spans 14 amino acids. J lost 7 bases, V lost 6 bases, and 6 bases had no gene match. In nucleotides, the CDR3 is TGTGCCAGCAGGTTACTAGCGGGAGGGGGTGAGCAGTACTTC. Residues: CASRLLAGGGEQYF. Looking up the rest from reference TRBV2 and TRBJ2-7 gives the full variable domain: EPEVTQTPSHQVTQMGQEVILRCVPISNHLYFYWYRQILGQKVEFLVSFYNNEISEKSEIFDDQFSVERPDGSNFTLKIRSTKLEDSAMYFCASRLLAGGGEQYFGPGTRLTVT.

The chain combines TRBV19 with TRBJ1-2; D call uncertain. Trimming removed 6 bases at V and 5 bases at J, with 19 bases between. The V gene's germline CDR1 is LNHDA and CDR2 SQIVND (reference sequence). This CDR3 is built from 15 residues. The CDR3 loop is CASSPPILAGYGYTF. For the CDR3, the DNA is TGTGCCAGTAGCCCTCCGATCCTGGCCGGGTATGGCTACACCTTC.

The sample holds a few counts of this clone. The chain uses TRBV29-1 and TRBJ2-1; 9 bases are shared with TRBD1. J lost 7 bases, V lost 7 bases, and 5 bases had no gene match. The CDR3 has 12 residues. Germline V gene sequence: CDR1 SQVTM, CDR2 ANQGSEA. The CDR3 sequence is CSAGTGLNEQFF. CDR3 DNA: TGCAGCGCTGGGACAGGGCTAAATGAGCAGTTCTTC.

The V call is TRBV30, the J call TRBJ1-2; D gene unclear. V dropped 3 bases and J dropped 6 bases, with 11 bases sitting between them. CDR1 and CDR2 (germline): GTSNPN, SVGIG (reference sequence). The CDR3 is made up of 12 amino acids. For the CDR3, the DNA is TGTGCCTGGAGCCCCCGTGGGCATGGCTACACCTTC. This codes for CAWSPRGHGYTF.

This clone was counted between two and nine times. This chain connects TRBV29-1 to TRBJ2-3; TRBD1 matches at 9 bases. V lost 5 bases, J lost 7 bases, and 7 bases stayed unmatched. In germline, CDR1 is SQVTM, CDR2 ANQGSEA. The length of the CDR3 is 13 residues. The CDR3 nucleotides are TGCAGCGTTCGCGGACAGGGGATGAATACGCAGTATTTT. It translates to CSVRGQGMNTQYF.

The chain has TRBV5-4 and TRBJ2-3, with D perhaps TRBD2 (6 bases). CDR3 size: 15 residues. Per germline, CDR1 SGHNT and CDR2 YYREEE (reference sequence). V shed 1 base and J shed 4 bases, with 13 bases lying between them. The CDR3 protein is CASSLTGRGSDTQYF. CDR3 bases: TGTGCCAGCAGCTTGACCGGGAGAGGGTCAGATACGCAGTATTTT.

This clone was seen a few times. The chain combines TRBV5-1 with TRBJ1-2; D gene ambiguous. Germline V gives CDR1 SGHRS, CDR2 YFSETQ. This CDR3 has 13 amino acids. The V end was cut by 4 bases, the J end by 4 bases, with 11 bases between. The DNA of the CDR3 is TGCGCCAGCAGCCCGAGGGAGTTCTATGGCTACACCTTC. Its translation is CASSPREFYGYTF.

The genes are TRBV9 and TRBJ1-2, with unresolved D. The CDR3 covers 13 residues. The V gene's germline CDR1 is SGDLS and CDR2 YYNGEE. V gave up 2 bases and J gave up 5 bases, with 10 bases separating them. This CDR3 reads CASSVSQTYGYTF. CDR3 bases: TGTGCCAGCAGCGTGTCACAGACGTATGGCTACACCTTC. Supplemented by reference TRBV9 and TRBJ1-2, the full variable domain reads DSGVTQTPKHLITATGQRVTLRCSPRSGDLSVYWYQQSLDQGLQFLIQYYNGEERAKGNILERFSAQQFPDLHSELNLSSLELGDSALYFCASSVSQTYGYTFGSGTRLTVV.

The chain is built from TRBV30 and TRBJ1-5, with TRBD1 identical over 9 bases. V trimming: 0 bases; J trimming: 3 bases; junction bases outside the gene matches: 6. The CDR3 covers 16 residues. Germline V gene lookup returns CDR1 GTSNPN and CDR2 SVGIG (reference sequence). CDR3 DNA sequence: TGTGCCTGGAGTGTAAAGGGGACAGGGTACAATCAGCCCCAGCATTTT. Translating it yields CAWSVKGTGYNQPQHF. The variable domain in full, completed from reference TRBV30 and TRBJ1-5, reads SQTIHQWPATLVQPVGSPLSLECTVEGTSNPNLYWYRQAAGRGLQLLFYSVGIGQISSEVPQNLSASRPQDRQFILSSKKLLLSDSGFYLCAWSVKGTGYNQPQHFGDGTRLSIL.

The chain couples TRBV30 to TRBJ1-1; D is unresolved. There are 11 residues in the CDR3. CDR1 and CDR2 (germline): GTSNPN, SVGIG (reference sequence). V was cut by 4 bases and J by 11 bases, with 14 bases left in between. CDR3: CAWMRGRSAFF. CDR3 DNA: TGTGCCTGGATGAGAGGGAGGTCGGCTTTCTTT.

The chain links TRBV5-1 to TRBJ2-7; 8 bases are shared with TRBD1. Per germline, CDR1 SGHRS and CDR2 YFSETQ. The length of the CDR3 is 15 residues. The ends lost 3 bases at V and 1 base at J; junction bases unmatched: 6. CDR3 region: CASSSGTGSSYEQYF. The CDR3 coding sequence is TGCGCCAGCAGCTCCGGGACAGGAAGTTCCTACGAGCAGTACTTC.

A few counts support this clone. The rearrangement links TRBV9 to TRBJ2-1; D not resolved. V lost 0 bases to trimming and J lost 6 bases, with 7 bases between them. This CDR3 has 13 amino acids. The V gene's germline CDR1 is SGDLS and CDR2 YYNGEE. The CDR3 nucleotides read TGTGCCAGCAGCGTAGACCAACTCAATGAGCAGTTCTTC. Amino acid sequence: CASSVDQLNEQFF.

This clone was observed a handful of times. This sequence joins TRBV2 and TRBJ2-2, with 13 bases identical to TRBD2. CDR3 length: 17 amino acids. V lost 7 bases and J lost 0; bases outside the gene matches: 5. Germline lookup yields CDR1 SNHLY and CDR2 FYNNEI. This CDR3 reads CASKGLAGTANTGELFF. DNA of the CDR3: TGTGCCAGCAAGGGACTAGCGGGGACCGCGAACACCGGGGAGCTGTTTTTT.

In this sample, this clone turned up a few times. The rearrangement joins TRBV23-1 to TRBJ1-4; D unclear. TRBV23-1 is an ORF for which the function is uncertain. Trimming took off 9 bases at V and 7 bases at J, with 15 bases between the two ends. The CDR3 contains 13 residues. DNA for the CDR3: TGCGCCAGTCAGAGGAGGGTGGGTGAAAAACTGTTTTTT. As protein: CASQRRVGEKLFF.